This TCR beta chain comes out of a study of cytomegalovirus exposure and HLA in healthy donors. General observations from the study: The classifier was said to identify cytomegalovirus status with high specificity and sensitivity. The dataset shows that most TCR sequences were rare, while some public TCRs occurred in many donors. Altogether, 160 or so TCR beta chains were recorded as cytomegalovirus-associated.

Produced via immunoSEQ multiplex PCR; TCRdb's table is partial and in-frame only. Among approximately 260,000 clones listed, 65% to 90% were seen once. V was pared by 2 bases and J by 1 base, with 14 bases between. Germline V gene lookup returns CDR1 GTSNPN and CDR2 SVGIG (reference sequence). The CDR3 runs 15 residues. Remarks on this clone: Its antigen is not known.

The specimen sequenced was PBMCs. The rearrangement uses TRBV30 and TRBJ2-5, with D possibly matching TRBD1 (5 bases). The clonotype comes from a woman under 30 in good health and CMV-seronegative. The CDR3 spells CAWSPGRAVQETQYF. The CDR3, as DNA: TGTGCCTGGAGTCCCGGCAGGGCAGTCCAAGAGACCCAGTACTTC.